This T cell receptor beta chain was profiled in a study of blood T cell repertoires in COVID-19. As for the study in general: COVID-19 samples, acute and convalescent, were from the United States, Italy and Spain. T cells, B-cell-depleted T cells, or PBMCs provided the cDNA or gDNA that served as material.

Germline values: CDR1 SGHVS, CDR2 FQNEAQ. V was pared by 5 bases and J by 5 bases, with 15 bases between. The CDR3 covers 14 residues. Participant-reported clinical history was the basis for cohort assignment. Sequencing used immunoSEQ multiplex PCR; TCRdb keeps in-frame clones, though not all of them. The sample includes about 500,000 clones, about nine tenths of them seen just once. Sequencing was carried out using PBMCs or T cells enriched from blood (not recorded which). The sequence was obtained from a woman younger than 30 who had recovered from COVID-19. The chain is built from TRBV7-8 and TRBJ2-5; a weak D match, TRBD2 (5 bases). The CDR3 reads CASSRGAGRETQYF. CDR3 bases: TGTGCCAGCAGCCGAGGCGCGGGCCGGGAGACCCAGTACTTC.